One sample yielded the 7 T cell receptor beta chains listed below, sequenced in a study of blood T cell repertoires in COVID-19 (dated by TCRdb to the early 2020s). The library was built by means of the immunoSEQ multiplex PCR assay. The source is immuneACCESS, and TCRdb retained only in-frame sequences with V and J called. Part of the clones is not carried over; for the studies checked, unresolved V genes explain less than half of this, and the remainder is unexplained. The table for this sample lists 250,000 to 300,000 clones; more than 75% of them were counted only once. About 2.5% of the sample is in the top ten clones. Material for sequencing was PBMCs or T cells enriched from blood (not recorded which). Every receptor here comes from a woman aged 40-49 years with acute COVID-19.

The rearrangement uses TRBV7-8 and TRBJ1-5; tentative D call: TRBD1 (6 bases). The ends were cut back, 5 bases at V and 2 bases at J, with 10 bases in the middle. The germline gives CDR1 SGHVS, CDR2 FQNEAQ. This CDR3 has 14 amino acids. CDR3 bases: TGTGCCAGCAGCCCGCGGACAGGCAATCAGCCCCAGCATTTT. Protein sequence: CASSPRTGNQPQHF.

V usage is TRBV28 and J usage is TRBJ2-2, with D possibly TRBD2 on 5 matching bases. The V gene lost 7 bases and the J gene lost 5 bases, with 11 bases spanning the gap. This CDR3 spans 13 amino acids. Germline CDR1 reads MDHEN; CDR2 reads SYDVKM. The CDR3 nucleotides are TGTGCCAGCAAGGTGGAGGTAACCGGGGAGCTGTTTTTT. Its protein is CASKVEVTGELFF. Full variable domain (rest looked up from reference TRBV28 and TRBJ2-2): DVKVTQSSRYLVKRTGEKVFLECVQDMDHENMFWYRQDPGLGLRLIYFSYDVKMKEKGDIPEGYSVSREKKERFSLILESASTNQTSMYLCASKVEVTGELFFGEGSRLTVL.

This sequence joins TRBV5-1 and TRBJ2-5; 9 positions agree with TRBD2. Looked up from germline, CDR1 is SGHRS and CDR2 is YFSETQ. The J segment lost 2 bases and the V segment lost 0 bases, leaving 2 bases of the junction unmatched. CDR3 length: 15 amino acids. The CDR3 DNA reads as TGCGCCAGCAGCTTGGACAGCGGGAGGCAAGAGACCCAGTACTTC. Translated: CASSLDSGRQETQYF.

The chain has TRBV5-1 and TRBJ2-5; maybe TRBD2 (6 bases). Germline CDR1 and CDR2: SGHRS and YFSETQ. The CDR3 covers 14 residues. Trimming left V 4 bases short and J 6 bases short, with 16 bases between. The CDR3 sequence: CASSTGTPPKTQYF. The CDR3 DNA reads TGCGCCAGCAGCACCGGGACTCCCCCGAAGACCCAGTACTTC.

The chain carries TRBV4-3 and TRBJ2-7; D not certain. Germline V gene data show CDR1 as LGHNA and CDR2 as YSLEER. V lost 0 bases to trimming and J lost 0 bases, with 9 bases between them. The length of the CDR3 is 15 residues. CDR3 nucleotide sequence: TGCGCCAGCAGCCAAGATCGATACAGCTCCTACGAGCAGTACTTC. As protein: CASSQDRYSSYEQYF.

This clone is a singleton in its sample. The DNA for the CDR3 is TGCGCCAGCTGTACAGGCGACTCTCACACTGAAGCTTTCTTT. Its protein product is CASCTGDSHTEAFF. This rearrangement joins TRBV5-1 to TRBJ1-1; TRBD1 might be the D (5 bases). V lost 7 bases to trimming and J lost 3 bases, with 16 bases between them. This CDR3 is built from 14 residues. From germline, CDR1 is SGHRS and CDR2 YFSETQ.

The chain recombines TRBV9 with TRBJ1-5; D possibly corresponds to TRBD1 (5 bases). The CDR3 runs 15 residues. V lost 0 bases and J lost 9, with 16 bases in between. The germline V gene has CDR1 SGDLS and CDR2 YYNGEE. The CDR3 DNA follows: TGTGCCAGCAGCGTAGGGCCTACCCAAAGGGGGCCCCAGCATTTT. It translates to CASSVGPTQRGPQHF.